The 19 T cell receptor beta chains given below trace back to one sample, sequenced in a study of shared clonotypes between healthy human individuals. The table came from immunoSEQ multiplex PCR; TCRdb's copy has only in-frame clones and leaves some out. Among some 2,100,000 clones listed, approximately 96% were seen once. Material: naive CD4+ T cells sorted from blood. Subset denoted: CD45RA+ positively selected. The source is a man aged 18-30 years in good health.

This clone has only one observation. This sequence joins TRBV5-1 and TRBJ1-6; 7 nucleotides match TRBD1. The J segment lost 2 bases and the V segment lost 3 bases, leaving 8 bases of the junction unmatched. The CDR3 covers 17 residues. Per the germline V gene, CDR1 is SGHRS and CDR2 is YFSETQ. CDR3 DNA: TGCGCCAGCAGCTCAGACAGGGAGAGAACCTATAATTCACCCCTCCACTTT. Encoded protein: CASSSDRERTYNSPLHF.

The chain recombines TRBV7-2 with TRBJ2-5, with a possible D match to TRBD2 (5 bases). Germline V gives CDR1 SGHTA, CDR2 FQGNSA. The CDR3 has 12 residues. Deletions cut 5 bases from V and 5 bases from J, with 9 bases between. CDR3 sequence: CASSVGVETQYF. CDR3 in DNA: TGTGCCAGCAGCGTCGGGGTGGAGACCCAGTACTTC. The full variable domain, with the rest looked up from reference TRBV7-2 and TRBJ2-5, is GAGVSQSPSNKVTEKGKDVELRCDPISGHTALYWYRQSLGQGLEFLIYFQGNSAPDKSGLPSDRFSAERTGGSVSTLTIQRTQQEDSAVYLCASSVGVETQYFGPGTRLLVL.

This chain uses TRBV4-3 with TRBJ2-7, with 8 nucleotides matching TRBD2. The CDR3 runs 15 residues. Germline assignment: CDR1 LGHNA and CDR2 YSLEER. V trimming: 1 base; J trimming: 5 bases; junction bases outside the gene matches: 7. CDR3 region: CASSQAGRGAHEQYF. CDR3 DNA: TGCGCCAGCAGCCAAGCCGGGAGGGGGGCCCACGAGCAGTACTTC.

This clone was seen just once. V usage is TRBV7-2 and J usage is TRBJ2-7, with D unclear. The CDR3 consists of 16 residues. V dropped 1 base and J dropped 5 bases, with 18 bases sitting between them. Per germline, CDR1 SGHTA and CDR2 FQGNSA. CDR3 region: CASSLVFGLVVNEQYF. The CDR3 DNA is TGTGCCAGCAGCTTAGTTTTCGGGCTAGTGGTGAACGAGCAGTACTTC.

Turning to this clone: One end of the junction fails to match germline, which may point to a read error. This chain connects TRBV7-7 to TRBJ2-5; 13 nucleotides line up with TRBD2. Germline V CDR1 and CDR2: SSHAT, FNYEAQ (reference sequence). There are 16 residues in the CDR3. CDR3 sequence reads: CASTSGTSGAMETQYF. For the CDR3, the DNA is TGTGCTAGCACCTCAGGGACTAGCGGGGCTATGGAGACCCAGTACTTC.

The rearrangement uses TRBV2 and TRBJ2-3, with D tentatively TRBD2 (5 bases). The V end was cut by 10 bases, the J end by 8 bases, with 13 bases between. This CDR3 is 11 amino acids long. Germline V gene sequence: CDR1 SNHLY, CDR2 FYNNEI. The DNA for the CDR3 is TGTGCCACCGGGGTCACGGGTACGCAGTATTTT. Its protein product is CATGVTGTQYF.

The genes are TRBV6-1 and TRBJ1-5, with D possibly being TRBD1 (5 bases). Germline CDR1 MNHNS, CDR2 SASEGT. This CDR3 is built from 15 residues. The V gene lost 0 bases and the J gene lost 5 bases, with 11 bases spanning the gap. CDR3 protein: CASSEAPGGYQPQHF. The CDR3, as DNA: TGTGCCAGCAGTGAAGCTCCTGGGGGGTATCAGCCCCAGCATTTT.

This clone was found once. This chain connects TRBV15 to TRBJ1-2, with 10 nucleotides matching TRBD1. Losses at the gene ends were 0 bases for V and 7 bases for J; bases not matched to a gene: 11. Germline V gene lookup returns CDR1 LNHNV and CDR2 YYDKDF (reference sequence). The CDR3 contains 17 residues. Here the CDR3 reads CATSRDLTGGTSGGYTF. The DNA of the CDR3 is TGTGCCACCAGCAGAGATCTGACAGGGGGCACCTCTGGTGGCTACACCTTC.

The rearrangement links TRBV4-1 to TRBJ1-1; TRBD1 might be the D (5 bases). CDR1 is MGHRA, CDR2 YSYEKL, per germline. The CDR3 is 13 amino acids. Trimming took 2 bases from V and 7 from J, leaving 11 bases between them. The CDR3 DNA is TGCGCCAGCAGCCAACGGGACGGTCTTGAAGCTTTCTTT. This sequence encodes CASSQRDGLEAFF.

This sequence joins TRBV11-2 and TRBJ1-2; possible D gene TRBD1, 6 bases. The CDR3 is 16 residues long. Between the trimmed V and J ends, which lost 3 bases and 1 base, there was a span of 15 bases. The germline V gene encodes CDR1 SGHAT and CDR2 FQNNGV. DNA of the CDR3: TGTGCCAGCAGCTTTTCCAGGGGCTACGTTAACTATGGCTACACCTTC. It is translated as CASSFSRGYVNYGYTF.

The chain joins TRBV30 to TRBJ1-4, with TRBD1 matching over 9 bases. This CDR3 spans 14 amino acids. The germline CDR1 and CDR2 sequences are GTSNPN and SVGIG (reference sequence). J gave up 8 bases and V 5 bases, and 9 bases lay outside the gene matches. Written as DNA, the CDR3 is TGTGCCTGGGGAGAGGGGACAGGGCCGGAAAAACTGTTTTTT. Its translation is CAWGEGTGPEKLFF.

The chain is built from TRBV30 and TRBJ1-2; possibly TRBD1 for D (6 bases). Germline V lookup: CDR1 GTSNPN, CDR2 SVGIG (reference sequence). Trimming stripped 1 base from V and 5 bases from J, with 11 bases between. The CDR3 spans 13 residues. The CDR3 DNA reads TGTGCCTGGAGTGGGGGGGCGGTATATGGCTACACCTTC. Translating it yields CAWSGGAVYGYTF.

The rearrangement uses TRBV7-2 and TRBJ2-5, with D possibly TRBD1 on 6 matching bases. The CDR3 totals 14 residues. Trimming cost V 5 bases and J 7 bases, with 17 bases left between them. The germline CDR1 and CDR2 sequences are SGHTA and FQGNSA. This chain's CDR3 is CASSAGPQGWTQYF. The CDR3 region has the DNA TGTGCCAGCAGCGCAGGACCCCAGGGGTGGACCCAGTACTTC.

This clone came up once. This chain uses TRBV29-1 with TRBJ2-7; tentatively, D is TRBD2 (5 bases). Looked up from germline, CDR1 is SQVTM and CDR2 is ANQGSEA. Trimming shortened V by 6 bases and J by 5 bases, and 11 bases separated the two germline ends. The CDR3 runs 11 residues. CDR3 region: CSVSPGNEQYF. The CDR3 nucleotides read TGCAGCGTATCCCCGGGAAACGAGCAGTACTTC.

The chain combines TRBV5-4 with TRBJ1-2, with TRBD1 matching 9 bases. The CDR3 extends over 17 amino acids. Germline-derived CDR1 and CDR2 are SGHNT and YYREEE (reference sequence). Trimming at V came to 3 bases and at J to 5 bases, leaving 14 bases not matched to a gene. The CDR3 DNA reads as TGTGCCAGCAGCTGGCGTCCAGCGGGACAGGGATGGTATGGCTACACCTTC. Translation gives CASSWRPAGQGWYGYTF.

The chain combines TRBV6-5 with TRBJ1-1; 9 bases match TRBD1. The germline CDR1 and CDR2 sequences are MNHEY and SVGAGI. The CDR3 consists of 14 residues. Unmatched junction bases numbered 4, after V lost 4 bases and J lost 4 bases. CDR3 nucleotides: TGTGCCAGCAGTTTACAGGGGGCCGCCACTGAAGCTTTCTTT. Amino acids: CASSLQGAATEAFF.

The CDR3 nucleotides read TGTGCCACCACCCAGCCGGAAAATTCACCCCTCCACTTT. Amino acids: CATTQPENSPLHF. This chain joins TRBV10-3 and TRBJ1-6; D is unresolved. The germline V gene encodes CDR1 ENHRY and CDR2 SYGVKD. This CDR3 contains 13 residues. The V end was cut by 10 bases, the J end by 7 bases, with 14 bases between.

The chain uses TRBV30 and TRBJ2-4; TRBD1 aligns across 11 bases. The CDR3 loop spans 20 amino acids. CDR1 GTSNPN and CDR2 SVGIG come from the germline V gene (reference sequence). V was pared by 0 bases and J by 0 bases, with 13 bases of the junction left unmatched. CDR3 DNA: TGTGCCTGGAGTGTGCTTGGACAGGGGGCGCTAGGACTAGCCAAAAACATTCAGTACTTC. Translating gives CAWSVLGQGALGLAKNIQYF.

CDR3 residues: CASRGWTSGRYEQYF. CDR3 coding DNA: TGTGCCAGCAGGGGCTGGACTAGCGGGAGGTACGAGCAGTACTTC. The J gene is TRBJ2-7, the V gene TRBV6-1; 14 bases map to TRBD2. CDR1 and CDR2 (germline): MNHNS, SASEGT. CDR3 length equals 15 residues. V was clipped by 6 bases and J by 4 bases; unmatched bases: 5.